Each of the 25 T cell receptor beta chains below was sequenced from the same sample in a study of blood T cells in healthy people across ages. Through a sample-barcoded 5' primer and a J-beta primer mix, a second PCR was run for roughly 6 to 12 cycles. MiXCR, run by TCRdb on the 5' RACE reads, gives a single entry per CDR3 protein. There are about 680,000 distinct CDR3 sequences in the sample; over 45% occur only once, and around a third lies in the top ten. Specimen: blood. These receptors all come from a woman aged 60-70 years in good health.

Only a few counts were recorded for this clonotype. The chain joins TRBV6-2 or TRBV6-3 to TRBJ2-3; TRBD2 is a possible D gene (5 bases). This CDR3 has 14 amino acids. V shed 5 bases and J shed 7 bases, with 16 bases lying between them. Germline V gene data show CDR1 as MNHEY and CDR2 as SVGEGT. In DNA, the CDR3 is TGTGCCAGCAGTCACCGGGATCTACGAAATACGCAGTATTTT. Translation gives CASSHRDLRNTQYF.

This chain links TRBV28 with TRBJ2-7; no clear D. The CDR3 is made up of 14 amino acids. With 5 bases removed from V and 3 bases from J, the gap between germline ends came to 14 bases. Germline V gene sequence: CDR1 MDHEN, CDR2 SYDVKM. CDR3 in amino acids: CASSPASILYEQYF. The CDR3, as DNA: TGTGCCAGCAGTCCAGCGTCTATCCTCTACGAGCAGTACTTC.

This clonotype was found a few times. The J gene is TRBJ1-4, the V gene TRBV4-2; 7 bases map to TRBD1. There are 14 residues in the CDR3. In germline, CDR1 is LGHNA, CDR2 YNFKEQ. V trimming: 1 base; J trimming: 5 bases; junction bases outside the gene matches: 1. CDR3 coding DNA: TGTGCCAGCAGCCAAGGACAGGGCAATGAAAAACTGTTTTTT. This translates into CASSQGQGNEKLFF.

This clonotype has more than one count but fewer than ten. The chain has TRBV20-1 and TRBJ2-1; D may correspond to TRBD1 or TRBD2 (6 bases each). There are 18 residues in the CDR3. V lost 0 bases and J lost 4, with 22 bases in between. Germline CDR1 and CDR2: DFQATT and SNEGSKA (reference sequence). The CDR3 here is CSARDFRGYPSEYNEQFF. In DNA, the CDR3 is TGCAGTGCTAGAGATTTTAGGGGGTATCCTAGCGAGTACAATGAGCAGTTCTTC.

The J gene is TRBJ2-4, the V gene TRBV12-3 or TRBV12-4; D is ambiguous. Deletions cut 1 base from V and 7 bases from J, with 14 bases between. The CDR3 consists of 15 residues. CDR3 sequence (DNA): TGTGCCAGCAGTTTAGGAAGGTCCTCGACCAACATTCAGTACTTC. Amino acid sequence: CASSLGRSSTNIQYF.

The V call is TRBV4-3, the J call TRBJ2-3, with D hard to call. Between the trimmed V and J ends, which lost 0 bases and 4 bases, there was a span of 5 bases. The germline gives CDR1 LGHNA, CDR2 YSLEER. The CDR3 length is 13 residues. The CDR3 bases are TGCGCCAGCAGCCAAGAGGCCCCAGATACGCAGTATTTT. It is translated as CASSQEAPDTQYF.

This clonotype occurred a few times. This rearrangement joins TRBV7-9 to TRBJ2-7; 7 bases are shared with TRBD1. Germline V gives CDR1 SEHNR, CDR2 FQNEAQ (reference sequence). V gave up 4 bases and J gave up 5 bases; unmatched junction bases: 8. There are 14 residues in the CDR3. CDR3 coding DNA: TGTGCCAGCAGCTACCACAGGGGTTATAACGAGCAGTACTTC. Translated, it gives CASSYHRGYNEQYF.

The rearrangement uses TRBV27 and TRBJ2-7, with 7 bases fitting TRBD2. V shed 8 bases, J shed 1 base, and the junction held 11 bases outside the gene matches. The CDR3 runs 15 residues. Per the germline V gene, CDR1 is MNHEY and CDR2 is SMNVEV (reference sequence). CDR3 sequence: CASGYLGRGSYEQYF. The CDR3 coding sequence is TGTGCCAGCGGGTATCTGGGGCGGGGGTCCTACGAGCAGTACTTC.

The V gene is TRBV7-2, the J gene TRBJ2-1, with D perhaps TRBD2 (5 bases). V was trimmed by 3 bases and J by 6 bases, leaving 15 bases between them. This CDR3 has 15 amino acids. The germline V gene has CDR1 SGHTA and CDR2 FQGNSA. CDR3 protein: CASSLFVGVGNEQFF. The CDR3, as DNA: TGTGCCAGCAGCTTGTTTGTGGGAGTTGGCAATGAGCAGTTCTTC.

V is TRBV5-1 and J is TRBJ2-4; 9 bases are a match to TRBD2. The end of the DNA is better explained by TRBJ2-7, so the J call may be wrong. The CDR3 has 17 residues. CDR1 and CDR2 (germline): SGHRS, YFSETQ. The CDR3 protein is CASSYISGSGPSYEQYF. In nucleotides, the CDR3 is TGCGCCAGCAGCTATATTAGCGGGAGCGGTCCTTCCTACGAGCAGTACTTC.

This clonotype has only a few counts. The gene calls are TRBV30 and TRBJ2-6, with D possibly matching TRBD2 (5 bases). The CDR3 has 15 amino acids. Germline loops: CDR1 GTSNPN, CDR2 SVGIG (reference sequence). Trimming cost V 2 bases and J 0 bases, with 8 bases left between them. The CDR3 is CAWSPDYSGANVLTF. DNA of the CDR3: TGTGCCTGGAGTCCAGACTACTCTGGGGCCAACGTCCTGACTTTC.

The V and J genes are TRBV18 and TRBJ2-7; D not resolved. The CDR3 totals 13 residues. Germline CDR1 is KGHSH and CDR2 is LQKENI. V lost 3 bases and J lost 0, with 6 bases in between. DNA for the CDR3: TGTGCCAGCTCACCGGAGAACTCCTACGAGCAGTACTTC. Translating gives CASSPENSYEQYF.

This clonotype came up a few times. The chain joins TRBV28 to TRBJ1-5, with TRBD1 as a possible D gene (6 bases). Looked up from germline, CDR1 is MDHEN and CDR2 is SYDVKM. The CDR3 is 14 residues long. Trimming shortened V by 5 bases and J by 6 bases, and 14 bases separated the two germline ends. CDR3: CASSATGNFQPQHF. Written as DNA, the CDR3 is TGTGCCAGCAGTGCTACAGGGAATTTTCAGCCCCAGCATTTT.

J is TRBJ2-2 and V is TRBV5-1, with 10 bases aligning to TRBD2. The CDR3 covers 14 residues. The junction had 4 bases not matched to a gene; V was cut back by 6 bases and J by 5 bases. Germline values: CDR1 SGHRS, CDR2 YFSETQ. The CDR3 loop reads CASKSSGRTGELFF. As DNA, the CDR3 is TGCGCCAGCAAGTCTAGCGGGAGAACCGGGGAGCTGTTTTTT.

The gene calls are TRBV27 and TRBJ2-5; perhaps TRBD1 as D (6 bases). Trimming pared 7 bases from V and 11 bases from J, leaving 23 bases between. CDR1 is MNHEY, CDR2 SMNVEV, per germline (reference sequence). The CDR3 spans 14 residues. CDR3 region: CASKLGGTYNEQYF. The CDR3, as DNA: TGTGCCAGCAAGCTAGGGGGAACCTACAATGAGCAGTACTTC.

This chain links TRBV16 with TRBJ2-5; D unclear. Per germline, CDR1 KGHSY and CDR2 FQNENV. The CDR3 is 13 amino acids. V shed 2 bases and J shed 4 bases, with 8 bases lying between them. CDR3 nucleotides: TGTGCCAGCAGCCAAGCAGGTGTAGAGACCCAGTACTTC. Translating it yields CASSQAGVETQYF. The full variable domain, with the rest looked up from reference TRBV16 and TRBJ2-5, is GEEVAQTPKHLVRGEGQKAKLYCAPIKGHSYVFWYQQVLKNEFKFLISFQNENVFDETGMPKERFSAKCLPNSPCSLEIQATKLEDSAVYFCASSQAGVETQYFGPGTRLLVL.

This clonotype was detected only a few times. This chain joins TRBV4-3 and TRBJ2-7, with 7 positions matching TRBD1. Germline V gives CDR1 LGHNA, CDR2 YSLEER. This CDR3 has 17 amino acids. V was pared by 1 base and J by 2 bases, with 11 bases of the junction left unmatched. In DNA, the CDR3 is TGCGCCAGCAGCCAAGCTGCTGCCGGGACAGACGCCTACGAGCAGTACTTC. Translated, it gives CASSQAAAGTDAYEQYF.

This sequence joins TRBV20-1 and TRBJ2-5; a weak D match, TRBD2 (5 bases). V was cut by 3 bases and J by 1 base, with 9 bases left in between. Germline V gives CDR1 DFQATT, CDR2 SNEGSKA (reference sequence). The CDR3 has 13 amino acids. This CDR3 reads CSASGGPQETQYF. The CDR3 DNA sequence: TGCAGTGCTAGCGGAGGCCCCCAAGAGACCCAGTACTTC.

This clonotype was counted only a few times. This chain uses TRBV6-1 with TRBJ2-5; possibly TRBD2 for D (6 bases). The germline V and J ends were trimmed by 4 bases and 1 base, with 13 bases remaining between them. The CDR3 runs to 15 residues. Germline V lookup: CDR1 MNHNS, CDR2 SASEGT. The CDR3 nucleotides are TGTGCCAGCAGTGTGCGGGGAAGGAGCCAAGAGACCCAGTACTTC. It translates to CASSVRGRSQETQYF.

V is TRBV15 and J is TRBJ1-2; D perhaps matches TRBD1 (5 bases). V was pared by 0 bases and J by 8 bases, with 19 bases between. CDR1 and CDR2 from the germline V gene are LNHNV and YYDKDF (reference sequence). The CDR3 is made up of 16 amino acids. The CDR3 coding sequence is TGTGCCACCAGCAGAGATTGGGACCGTCCTTGGGAGGGCTACACCTTC. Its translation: CATSRDWDRPWEGYTF.

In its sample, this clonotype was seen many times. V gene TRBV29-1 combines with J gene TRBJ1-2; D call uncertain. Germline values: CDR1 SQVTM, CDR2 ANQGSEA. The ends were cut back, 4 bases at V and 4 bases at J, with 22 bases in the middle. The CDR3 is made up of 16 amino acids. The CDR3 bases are TGCAGCGTTGTCGCAGGCCCCATGGGGAGCTCCTATGGCTACACCTTC. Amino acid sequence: CSVVAGPMGSSYGYTF.

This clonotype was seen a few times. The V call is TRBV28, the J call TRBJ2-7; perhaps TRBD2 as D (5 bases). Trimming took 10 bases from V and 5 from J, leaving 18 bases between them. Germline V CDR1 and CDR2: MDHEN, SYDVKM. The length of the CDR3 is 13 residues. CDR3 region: CATTSPGGNEQYF. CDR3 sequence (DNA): TGTGCCACCACCTCCCCCGGAGGTAACGAGCAGTACTTC.

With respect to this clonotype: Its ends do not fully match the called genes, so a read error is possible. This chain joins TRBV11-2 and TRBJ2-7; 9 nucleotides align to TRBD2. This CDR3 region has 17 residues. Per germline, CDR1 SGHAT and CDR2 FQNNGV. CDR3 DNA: TGTGCCGGCAGCCCCCCGGTTTCTAGCGGGAAGTCCTACGAGCAGTACTTC. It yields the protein CAGSPPVSSGKSYEQYF. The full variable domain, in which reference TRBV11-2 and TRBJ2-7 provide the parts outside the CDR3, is EAGVAQSPRYKIIEKRQSVAFWCNPISGHATLYWYQQILGQGPKLLIQFQNNGVVDDSQLPKDRFSAERLKGVDSTLKIQPAKLEDSAVYLCAGSPPVSSGKSYEQYFGPGTRLTVT.

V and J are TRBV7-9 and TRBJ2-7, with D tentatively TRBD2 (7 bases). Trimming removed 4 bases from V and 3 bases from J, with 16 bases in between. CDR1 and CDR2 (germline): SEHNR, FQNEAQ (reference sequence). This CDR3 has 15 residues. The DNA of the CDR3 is TGTGCCAGCAGCTCACATAGGGGGGGAGACTACGAGCAGTACTTC. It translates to CASSSHRGGDYEQYF.

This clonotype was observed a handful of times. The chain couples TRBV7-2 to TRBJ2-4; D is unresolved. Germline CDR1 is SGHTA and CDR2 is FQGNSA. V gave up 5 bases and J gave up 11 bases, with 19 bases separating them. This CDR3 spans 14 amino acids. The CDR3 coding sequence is TGTGCCAGCAGCCGTTCCGTTGCCTTAGGAGTTCAGTACTTC. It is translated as CASSRSVALGVQYF. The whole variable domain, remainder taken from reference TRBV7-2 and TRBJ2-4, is GAGVSQSPSNKVTEKGKDVELRCDPISGHTALYWYRQSLGQGLEFLIYFQGNSAPDKSGLPSDRFSAERTGGSVSTLTIQRTQQEDSAVYLCASSRSVALGVQYFGAGTRLSVL.